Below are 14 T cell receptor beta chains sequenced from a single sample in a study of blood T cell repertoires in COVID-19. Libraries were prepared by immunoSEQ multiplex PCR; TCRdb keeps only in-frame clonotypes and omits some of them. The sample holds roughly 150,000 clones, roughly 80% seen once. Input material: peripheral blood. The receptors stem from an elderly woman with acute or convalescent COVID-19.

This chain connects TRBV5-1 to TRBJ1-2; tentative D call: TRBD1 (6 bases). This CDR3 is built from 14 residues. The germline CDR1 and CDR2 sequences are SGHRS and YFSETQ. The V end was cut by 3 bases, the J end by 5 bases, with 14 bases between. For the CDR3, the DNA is TGCGCCAGCAGCTCCGGCGGGGGCAGTTATGGCTACACCTTC. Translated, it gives CASSSGGGSYGYTF.

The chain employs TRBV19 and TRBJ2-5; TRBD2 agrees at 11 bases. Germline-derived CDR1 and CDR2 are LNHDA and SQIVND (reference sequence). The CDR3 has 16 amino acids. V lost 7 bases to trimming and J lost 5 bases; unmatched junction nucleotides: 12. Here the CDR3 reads CASTNVLAGGPETQYF. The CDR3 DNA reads TGTGCCAGTACCAATGTCTTAGCGGGGGGGCCGGAGACCCAGTACTTC.

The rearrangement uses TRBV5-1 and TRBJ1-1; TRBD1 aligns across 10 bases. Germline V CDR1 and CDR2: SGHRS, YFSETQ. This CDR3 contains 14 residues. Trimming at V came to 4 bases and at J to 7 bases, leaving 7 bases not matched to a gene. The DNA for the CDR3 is TGCGCCAGCAGCGTAGGGGACAGGGGAATTGAAGCTTTCTTT. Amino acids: CASSVGDRGIEAFF.

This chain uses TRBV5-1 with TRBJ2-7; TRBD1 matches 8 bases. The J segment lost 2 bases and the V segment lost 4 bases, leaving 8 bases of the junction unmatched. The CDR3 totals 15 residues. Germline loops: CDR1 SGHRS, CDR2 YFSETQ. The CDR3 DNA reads TGCGCCAGCAGCGGCATGACAGGGGACCCCTACGAGCAGTACTTC. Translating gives CASSGMTGDPYEQYF.

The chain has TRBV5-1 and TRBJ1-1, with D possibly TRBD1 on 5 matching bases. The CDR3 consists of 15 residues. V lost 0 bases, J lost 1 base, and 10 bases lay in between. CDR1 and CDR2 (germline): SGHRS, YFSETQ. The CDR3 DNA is TGCGCCAGCAGCTTGGAGCCAGGGCCGAACACTGAAGCTTTCTTT. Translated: CASSLEPGPNTEAFF. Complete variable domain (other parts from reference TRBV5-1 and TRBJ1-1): KAGVTQTPRYLIKTRGQQVTLSCSPISGHRSVSWYQQTPGQGLQFLFEYFSETQRNKGNFPGRFSGRQFSNSRSEMNVSTLELGDSALYLCASSLEPGPNTEAFFGQGTRLTVV.

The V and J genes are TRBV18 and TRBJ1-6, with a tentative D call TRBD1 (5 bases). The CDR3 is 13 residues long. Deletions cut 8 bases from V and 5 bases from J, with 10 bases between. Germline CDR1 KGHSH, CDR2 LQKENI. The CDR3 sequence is CASHGGNNSPLHF. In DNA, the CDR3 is TGTGCCAGCCACGGGGGGAATAATTCACCCCTCCACTTT.

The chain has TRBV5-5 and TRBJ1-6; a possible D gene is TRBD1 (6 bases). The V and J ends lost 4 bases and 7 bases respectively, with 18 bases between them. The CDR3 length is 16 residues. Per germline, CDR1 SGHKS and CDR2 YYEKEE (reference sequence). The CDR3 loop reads CASSDQTGLRNSPLHF. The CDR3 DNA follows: TGTGCCAGCAGCGACCAGACAGGACTTCGGAATTCACCCCTCCACTTT.

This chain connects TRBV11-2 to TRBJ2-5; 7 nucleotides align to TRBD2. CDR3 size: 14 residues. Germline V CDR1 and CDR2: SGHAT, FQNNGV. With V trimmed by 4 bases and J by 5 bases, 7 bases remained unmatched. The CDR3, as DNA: TGTGCCAGCAGCTCCACTAGCGTATGGGAGACCCAGTACTTC. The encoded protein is CASSSTSVWETQYF.

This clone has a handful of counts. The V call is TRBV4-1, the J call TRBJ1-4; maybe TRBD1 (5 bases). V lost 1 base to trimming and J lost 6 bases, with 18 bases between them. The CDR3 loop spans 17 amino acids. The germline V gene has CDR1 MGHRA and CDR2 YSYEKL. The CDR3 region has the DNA TGCGCCAGCAGCCAAGGTCGAGGGCGGGGGAAGGATGAAAAACTGTTTTTT. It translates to CASSQGRGRGKDEKLFF.

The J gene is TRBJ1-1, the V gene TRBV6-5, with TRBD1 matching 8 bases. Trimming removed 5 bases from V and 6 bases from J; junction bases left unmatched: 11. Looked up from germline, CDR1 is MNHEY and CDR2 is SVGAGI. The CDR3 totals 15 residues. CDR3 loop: CASSRRQGKRAEAFF. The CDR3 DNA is TGTGCCAGCAGTAGGAGACAGGGGAAACGGGCTGAAGCTTTCTTT.

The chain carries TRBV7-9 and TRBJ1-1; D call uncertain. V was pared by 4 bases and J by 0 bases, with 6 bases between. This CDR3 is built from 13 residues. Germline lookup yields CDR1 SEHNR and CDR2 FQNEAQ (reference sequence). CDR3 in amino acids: CASSSDMNTEAFF. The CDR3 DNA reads TGTGCCAGCAGCTCAGATATGAACACTGAAGCTTTCTTT.

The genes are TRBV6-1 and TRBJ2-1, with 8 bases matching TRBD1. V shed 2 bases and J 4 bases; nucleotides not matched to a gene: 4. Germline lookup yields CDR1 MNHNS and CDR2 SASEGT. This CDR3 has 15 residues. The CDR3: CASSESGGLYNEQFF. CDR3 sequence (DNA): TGTGCCAGCAGTGAATCAGGGGGCTTGTACAATGAGCAGTTCTTC.

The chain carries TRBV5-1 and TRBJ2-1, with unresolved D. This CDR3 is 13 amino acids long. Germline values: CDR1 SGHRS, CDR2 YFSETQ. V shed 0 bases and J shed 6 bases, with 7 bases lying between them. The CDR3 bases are TGCGCCAGCAGCTTGGCCCCTATCAATGAGCAGTTCTTC. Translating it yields CASSLAPINEQFF.

The CDR3 reads CASSQNNSPLHF. CDR3 coding DNA: TGTGCCAGCAGCCAGAATAATTCACCCCTCCACTTT. The genes are TRBV7-2 and TRBJ1-6; the D is unclear. Deletions cut 5 bases from V and 5 bases from J, with 4 bases between. CDR3 length: 12 amino acids. Germline lookup yields CDR1 SGHTA and CDR2 FQGNSA. The variable domain in full, completed from reference TRBV7-2 and TRBJ1-6, reads GAGVSQSPSNKVTEKGKDVELRCDPISGHTALYWYRQSLGQGLEFLIYFQGNSAPDKSGLPSDRFSAERTGGSVSTLTIQRTQQEDSAVYLCASSQNNSPLHFGNGTRLTVT.